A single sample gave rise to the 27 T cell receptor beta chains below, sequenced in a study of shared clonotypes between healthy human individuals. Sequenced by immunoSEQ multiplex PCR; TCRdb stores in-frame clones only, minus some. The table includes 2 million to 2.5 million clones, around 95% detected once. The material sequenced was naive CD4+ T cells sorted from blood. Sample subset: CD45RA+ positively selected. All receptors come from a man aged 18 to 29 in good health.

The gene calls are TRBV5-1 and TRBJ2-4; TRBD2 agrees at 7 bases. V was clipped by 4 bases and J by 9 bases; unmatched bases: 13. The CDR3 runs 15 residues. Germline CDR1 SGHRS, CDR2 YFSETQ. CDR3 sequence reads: CASSPPGPPGGIQYF. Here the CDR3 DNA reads TGCGCCAGCAGCCCTCCAGGACCCCCGGGGGGCATTCAGTACTTC.

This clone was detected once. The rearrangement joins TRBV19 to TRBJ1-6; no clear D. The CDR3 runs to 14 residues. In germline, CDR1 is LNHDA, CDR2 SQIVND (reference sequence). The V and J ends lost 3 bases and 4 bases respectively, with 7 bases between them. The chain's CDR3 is CASSITGYNSPLHF. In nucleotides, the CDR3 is TGTGCCAGTAGTATCACGGGTTATAATTCACCCCTCCACTTT. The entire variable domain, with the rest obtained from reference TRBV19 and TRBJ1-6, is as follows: DGGITQSPKYLFRKEGQNVTLSCEQNLNHDAMYWYRQDPGQGLRLIYYSQIVNDFQKGDIAEGYSVSREKKESFPLTVTSAQKNPTAFYLCASSITGYNSPLHFGNGTRLTVT.

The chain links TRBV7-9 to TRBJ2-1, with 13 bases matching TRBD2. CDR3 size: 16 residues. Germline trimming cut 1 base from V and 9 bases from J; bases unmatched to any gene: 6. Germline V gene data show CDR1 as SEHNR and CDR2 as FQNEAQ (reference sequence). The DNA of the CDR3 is TGTGCCAGCAGCTTAGGTACTAGCGGGGGGGCAGGTGAGCAGTTCTTC. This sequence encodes CASSLGTSGGAGEQFF.

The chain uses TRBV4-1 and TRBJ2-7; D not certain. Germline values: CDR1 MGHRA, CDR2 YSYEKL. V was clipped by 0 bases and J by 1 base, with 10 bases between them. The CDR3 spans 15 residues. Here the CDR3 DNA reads TGCGCCAGCAGCCAAGATGGTGGGGTATCCTACGAGCAGTACTTC. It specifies CASSQDGGVSYEQYF.

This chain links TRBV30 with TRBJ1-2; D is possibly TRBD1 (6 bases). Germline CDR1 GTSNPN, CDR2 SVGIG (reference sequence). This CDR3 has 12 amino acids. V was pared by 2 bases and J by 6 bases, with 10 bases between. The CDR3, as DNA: TGTGCCTGGAGTAGGGGGACACATGGCTACACCTTC. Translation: CAWSRGTHGYTF.

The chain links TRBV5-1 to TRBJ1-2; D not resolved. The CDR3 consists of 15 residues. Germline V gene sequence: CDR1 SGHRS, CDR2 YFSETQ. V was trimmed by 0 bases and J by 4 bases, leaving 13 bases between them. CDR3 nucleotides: TGCGCCAGCAGCTTGGAACCCTCGAGTATCTATGGCTACACCTTC. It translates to CASSLEPSSIYGYTF.

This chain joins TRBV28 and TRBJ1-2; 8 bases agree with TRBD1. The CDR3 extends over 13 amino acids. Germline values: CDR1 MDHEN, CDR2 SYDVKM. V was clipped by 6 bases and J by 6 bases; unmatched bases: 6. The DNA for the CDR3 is TGTGCCAGCAGATCCACAGGGGGAAATGGCTACACCTTC. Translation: CASRSTGGNGYTF.

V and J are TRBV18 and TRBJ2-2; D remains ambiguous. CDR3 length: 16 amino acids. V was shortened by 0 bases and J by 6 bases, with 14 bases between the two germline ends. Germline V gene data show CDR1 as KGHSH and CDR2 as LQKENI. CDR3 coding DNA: TGTGCCAGCTCACCACCCGGACGGCTTGGAGCCGGGGAGCTGTTTTTT. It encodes CASSPPGRLGAGELFF.

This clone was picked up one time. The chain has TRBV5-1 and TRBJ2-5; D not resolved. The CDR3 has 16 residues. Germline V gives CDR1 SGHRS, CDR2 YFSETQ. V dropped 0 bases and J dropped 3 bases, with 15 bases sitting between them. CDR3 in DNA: TGCGCCAGCAGCTTGGCAGTAGACGGGTTTGAAGAGACCCAGTACTTC. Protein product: CASSLAVDGFEETQYF.

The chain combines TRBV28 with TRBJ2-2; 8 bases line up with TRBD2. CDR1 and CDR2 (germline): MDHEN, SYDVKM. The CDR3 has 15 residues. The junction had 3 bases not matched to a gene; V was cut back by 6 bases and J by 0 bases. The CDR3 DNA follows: TGTGCCAGCAGACGCGGGGGGCCGAACACCGGGGAGCTGTTTTTT. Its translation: CASRRGGPNTGELFF. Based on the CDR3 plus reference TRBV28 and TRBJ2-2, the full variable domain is DVKVTQSSRYLVKRTGEKVFLECVQDMDHENMFWYRQDPGLGLRLIYFSYDVKMKEKGDIPEGYSVSREKKERFSLILESASTNQTSMYLCASRRGGPNTGELFFGEGSRLTVL.

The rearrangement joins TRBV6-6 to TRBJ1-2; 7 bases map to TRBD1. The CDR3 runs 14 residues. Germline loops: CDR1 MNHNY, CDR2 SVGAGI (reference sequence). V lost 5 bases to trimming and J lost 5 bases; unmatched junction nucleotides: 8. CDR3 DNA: TGTGCCAGCAGTACAGGGACAGCTGCTTATGGCTACACCTTC. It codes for CASSTGTAAYGYTF.

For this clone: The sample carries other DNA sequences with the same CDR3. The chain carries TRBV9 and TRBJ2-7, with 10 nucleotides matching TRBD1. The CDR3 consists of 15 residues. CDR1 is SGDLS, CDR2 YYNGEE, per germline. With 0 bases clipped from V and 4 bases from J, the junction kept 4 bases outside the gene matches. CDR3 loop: CASSVGGTGAYEQYF. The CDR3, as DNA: TGTGCCAGCAGCGTAGGTGGGACAGGGGCATACGAGCAGTACTTC.

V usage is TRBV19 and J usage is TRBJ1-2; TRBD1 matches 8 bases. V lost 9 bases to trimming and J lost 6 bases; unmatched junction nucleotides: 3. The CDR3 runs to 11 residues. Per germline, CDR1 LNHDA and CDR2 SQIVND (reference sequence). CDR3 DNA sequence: TGTGCCAGCAGGACAGGGAATGGCTACACCTTC. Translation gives CASRTGNGYTF.

In DNA form, the CDR3 reads TGCGCCAGCAGCGCAGGGGCATTAGGAGGAGAGACCCAGTACTTC. Amino acids: CASSAGALGGETQYF. The gene calls are TRBV5-1 and TRBJ2-5, with D perhaps TRBD1 (6 bases). The CDR3 length is 15 residues. Germline CDR1 SGHRS, CDR2 YFSETQ. The V end was cut by 4 bases, the J end by 4 bases, with 17 bases between.

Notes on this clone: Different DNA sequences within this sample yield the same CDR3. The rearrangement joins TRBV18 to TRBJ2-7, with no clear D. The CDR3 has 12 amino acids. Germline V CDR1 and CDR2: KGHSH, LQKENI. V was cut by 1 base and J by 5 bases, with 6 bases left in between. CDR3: CASSPRVDEQYF. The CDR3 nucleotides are TGTGCCAGCTCACCACGAGTGGACGAGCAGTACTTC.

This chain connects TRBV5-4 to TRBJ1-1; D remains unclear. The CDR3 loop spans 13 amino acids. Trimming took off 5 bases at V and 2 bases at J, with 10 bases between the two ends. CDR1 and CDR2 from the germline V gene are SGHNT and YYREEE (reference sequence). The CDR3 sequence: CASSTTLNTEAFF. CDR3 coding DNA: TGTGCCAGCAGTACAACACTCAACACTGAAGCTTTCTTT. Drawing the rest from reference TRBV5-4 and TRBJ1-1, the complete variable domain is ETGVTQSPTHLIKTRGQQVTLRCSSQSGHNTVSWYQQALGQGPQFIFQYYREEENGRGNFPPRFSGLQFPNYSSELNVNALELDDSALYLCASSTTLNTEAFFGQGTRLTVV.

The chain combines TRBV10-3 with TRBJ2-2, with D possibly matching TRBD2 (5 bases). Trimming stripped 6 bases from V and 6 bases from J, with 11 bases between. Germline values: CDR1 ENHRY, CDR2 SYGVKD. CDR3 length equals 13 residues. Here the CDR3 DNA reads TGTGCCATCAGCGAGACTACGCCCGGGGAGCTGTTTTTT. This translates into CAISETTPGELFF.

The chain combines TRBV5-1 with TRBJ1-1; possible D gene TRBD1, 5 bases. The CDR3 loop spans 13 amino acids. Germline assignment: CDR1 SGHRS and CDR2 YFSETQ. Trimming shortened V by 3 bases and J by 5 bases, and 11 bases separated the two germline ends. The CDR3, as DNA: TGCGCCAGCAGCTGGGACCACCGGACTGAAGCTTTCTTT. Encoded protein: CASSWDHRTEAFF.

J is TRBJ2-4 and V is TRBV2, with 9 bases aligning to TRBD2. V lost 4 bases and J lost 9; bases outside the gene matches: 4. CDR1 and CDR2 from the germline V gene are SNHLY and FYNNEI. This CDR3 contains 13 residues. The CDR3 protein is CASSGGGESIQYF. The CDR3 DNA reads TGTGCCAGCAGTGGCGGGGGGGAGAGCATTCAGTACTTC.

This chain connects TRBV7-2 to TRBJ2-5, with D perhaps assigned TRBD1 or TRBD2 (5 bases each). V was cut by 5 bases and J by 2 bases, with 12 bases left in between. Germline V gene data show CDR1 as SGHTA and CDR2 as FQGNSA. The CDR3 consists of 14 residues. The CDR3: CASSLGTGQETQYF. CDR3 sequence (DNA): TGTGCCAGCAGCCTGGGGACGGGTCAAGAGACCCAGTACTTC.

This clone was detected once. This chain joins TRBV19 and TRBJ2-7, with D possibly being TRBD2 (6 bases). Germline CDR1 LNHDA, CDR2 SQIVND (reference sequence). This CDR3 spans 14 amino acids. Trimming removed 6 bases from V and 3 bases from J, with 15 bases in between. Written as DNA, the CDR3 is TGTGCCAGTAGCATCGGCCAGGAGGGCTACGAGCAGTACTTC. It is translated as CASSIGQEGYEQYF.

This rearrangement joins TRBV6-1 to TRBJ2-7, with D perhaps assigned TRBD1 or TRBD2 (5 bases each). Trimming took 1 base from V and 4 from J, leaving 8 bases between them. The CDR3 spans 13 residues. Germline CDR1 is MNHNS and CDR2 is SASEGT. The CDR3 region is CASSEGWGYEQYF. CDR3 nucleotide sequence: TGTGCCAGCAGTGAAGGATGGGGGTACGAGCAGTACTTC.

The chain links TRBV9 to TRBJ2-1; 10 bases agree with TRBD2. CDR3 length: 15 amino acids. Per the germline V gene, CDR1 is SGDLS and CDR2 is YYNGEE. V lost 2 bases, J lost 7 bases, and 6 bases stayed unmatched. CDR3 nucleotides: TGTGCCAGCAGCGTCGGCCCGACTAGCGGGAATGAGCAGTTCTTC. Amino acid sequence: CASSVGPTSGNEQFF.

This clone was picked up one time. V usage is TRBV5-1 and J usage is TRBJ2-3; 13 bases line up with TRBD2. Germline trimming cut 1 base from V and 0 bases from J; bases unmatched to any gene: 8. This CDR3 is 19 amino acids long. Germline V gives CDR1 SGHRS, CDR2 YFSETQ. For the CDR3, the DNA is TGCGCCAGCAGCTTGAGCCGTACTAGCGGGAGGGTGAGCACAGATACGCAGTATTTT. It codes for CASSLSRTSGRVSTDTQYF.

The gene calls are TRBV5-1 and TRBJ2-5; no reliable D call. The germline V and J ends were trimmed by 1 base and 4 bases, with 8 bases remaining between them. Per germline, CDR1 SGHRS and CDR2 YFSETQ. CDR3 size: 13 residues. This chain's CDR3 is CASSLLFGETQYF. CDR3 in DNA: TGCGCCAGCAGCTTGTTGTTTGGAGAGACCCAGTACTTC.

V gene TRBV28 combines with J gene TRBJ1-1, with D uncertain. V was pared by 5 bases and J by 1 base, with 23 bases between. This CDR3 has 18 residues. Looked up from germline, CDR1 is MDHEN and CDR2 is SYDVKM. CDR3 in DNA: TGTGCCAGCAGTCCTCCATATTTAAGGTTGTCAGGGAACACTGAAGCTTTCTTT. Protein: CASSPPYLRLSGNTEAFF.

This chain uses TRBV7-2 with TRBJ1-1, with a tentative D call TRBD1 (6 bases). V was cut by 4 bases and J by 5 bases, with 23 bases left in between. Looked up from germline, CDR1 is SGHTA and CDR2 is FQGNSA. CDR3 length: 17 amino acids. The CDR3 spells CASSSPVIKEGETEAFF. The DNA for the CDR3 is TGTGCCAGCAGCTCTCCCGTAATTAAAGAGGGGGAAACTGAAGCTTTCTTT.